Listed below are T cell receptor beta chains from one sample, sequenced in a study of blood T cells in healthy people across ages. Each CDR3 protein gets one entry after TCRdb re-called the 5' RACE reads with MiXCR. This repertoire shows hundreds of thousands of distinct CDR3 sequences, roughly 24% found once; its top ten account for around 3%. This sample was also put to use in a study of T cells of mothers and their children.

Sequenced material: blood. These receptors were taken from a boy aged 5-17 years in good health. Each CDR3 is given with its conserved first and last residue. The D gene is left open where the match is weak. The size field is filled for only some rows; it gives once, few, many or a size class.

D	J	length	size	V	DNA	CDR3
NA	TRBJ2-5	13	NA	TRBV12-3/TRBV12-4	TGTGCCACCCGGACAAACAGTGAAGAGACCCAGTACTTC	CATRTNSEETQYF
NA	TRBJ2-5	13	few	TRBV28	TGTGCCAGCAGTTCCCCGATGGCAGAGACCCAGTACTTC	CASSSPMAETQYF
TRBD2	TRBJ2-7	16	many	TRBV11-2	TGTGCCAGCAGCTTAGGGTGGGGGGGTGAAGGCTACGAGCAGTACTTC	CASSLGWGGEGYEQYF
NA	TRBJ2-1	14	NA	TRBV20-1	TGCAGTGCTAGGACCTTTGAGTTAAAAAATGAGCAGTTCTTC	CSARTFELKNEQFF
NA	TRBJ1-4	12	once	TRBV29-1	TGCAGCGCCCGGGTCGCTAATGAAAAACTGTTTTTT	CSARVANEKLFF
NA	TRBJ2-3	15	NA	TRBV3-1	TGTGCCAGCAGCCAAGGGTACCGTAGCACAGATACGCAGTATTTT	CASSQGYRSTDTQYF
NA	TRBJ2-5	13	few	TRBV12-3/TRBV12-4	TGTGCCAGCACTCTGACGGATAAAGAGACCCAGTACTTC	CASTLTDKETQYF
NA	TRBJ2-2	13	few	TRBV7-9	TGTGCAGTCGACACCCCGAACACCGGGGAGCTGTTTTTT	CAVDTPNTGELFF
NA	TRBJ2-7	17	few	TRBV6-2/TRBV6-3	TGTGCCAGCAGTTCCCTGACAGGCCAAGAAGAAAACTACGAGCAGTACTTC	CASSSLTGQEENYEQYF
NA	TRBJ2-1	14	NA	TRBV5-1	TGCGCCAGCAGGGCCTCAAGCTCCTACGATGAGCAGTTCTTC	CASRASSSYDEQFF
NA	TRBJ1-2	13	NA	TRBV29-1	TGCAGCGTTGTACAGGGCGGTGCCTATGGCTACACCTTC	CSVVQGGAYGYTF
TRBD1	TRBJ2-7	15	many	TRBV7-2	TGTGCCAGCAGCTCCCAGACAGGGGAAGGATACGAGCAGTACTTC	CASSSQTGEGYEQYF
NA	TRBJ2-5	14	NA	TRBV12-3/TRBV12-4	TGTGCCAGCAGTTTTGGCAGAGAACAAGAGACCCAGTACTTC	CASSFGREQETQYF
TRBD1	TRBJ2-1	12	few	TRBV29-1	TGCAGCGTTGATCCAGGGGGCAATGAGCAGTTCTTC	CSVDPGGNEQFF
TRBD2	TRBJ2-7	15	NA	TRBV28	TGTGCCAGCAGTTTACCCTTTGCGGGGGTCTACGAGCAGTACTTC	CASSLPFAGVYEQYF
NA	TRBJ2-7	14	once	TRBV20-1	TGCAGTGCTAGAGCAGGGGACTCTATCTACGAGCAGTACTTC	CSARAGDSIYEQYF
NA	TRBJ1-1	14	NA	TRBV20-1	TGCAGTGCTAGTTCCCCTCCAGGGTTCGCTGAAGCTTTCTTT	CSASSPPGFAEAFF
TRBD1	TRBJ1-2	15	few	TRBV19	TGTGCCAGTAGTCCCCAGGACAGGGGGCTAGGTGGCTACACCTTC	CASSPQDRGLGGYTF
TRBD1	TRBJ2-5	14	NA	TRBV20-1	TGCAGTGCACTTCCGGGACAGCTACAAGAGACCCAGTACTTC	CSALPGQLQETQYF
TRBD1	TRBJ2-7	14	few	TRBV20-1	TGCAGTGCTAGGGGGACAGGGTCCTCCTACGAGCAGTACTTC	CSARGTGSSYEQYF
TRBD1	TRBJ2-7	14	NA	TRBV5-1	TGCGCCAGCAGCTTCGGGACAGGGTTGGACGAGCAGTACTTC	CASSFGTGLDEQYF
TRBD1	TRBJ1-2	16	few	TRBV7-9	TGTGCCAGCAGCTTCACCGGGACAGGGGATTCGGATGGCTACACCTTC	CASSFTGTGDSDGYTF
NA	TRBJ2-7	12	NA	TRBV2	TGTGCCAGCAGTGAAGGGCAGTACGAGCAGTACTTC	CASSEGQYEQYF
TRBD1	TRBJ2-7	13	NA	TRBV3-1	TGTGCCAGCAGGCGGACAGGGGCGCGGGAGCAGTACTTC	CASRRTGAREQYF
TRBD2	TRBJ2-5	16	NA	TRBV4-1	TGCGCCAGCAGCCAAGATGGGGCGGGAGGAGGAGAGACCCAGTACTTC	CASSQDGAGGGETQYF
TRBD1	TRBJ1-2	12	few	TRBV30	TGTGCCTGGAGTCCGGGACAGGGTGGCTACACCTTC	CAWSPGQGGYTF
NA	TRBJ2-7	14	NA	TRBV5-1	TGCGCCAGCAGCCCAGGCCTTGGCCGGAGGGGGCAGTACTTC	CASSPGLGRRGQYF
TRBD1	TRBJ2-3	13	NA	TRBV19	TGTGCCAGTAGTCCCGGGACAGTAGATACGCAGTATTTT	CASSPGTVDTQYF
NA	TRBJ1-2	12	NA	TRBV6-1	TGTGCCAGCAGTGTGACGAACTATGGCTACACCTTC	CASSVTNYGYTF
NA	TRBJ2-3	13	NA	TRBV10-3	TGTGCCATCAGTGAGTGGGAGGAAGATACGCAGTATTTT	CAISEWEEDTQYF
NA	TRBJ2-1	16	NA	TRBV4-2	TGTGCCAGCAGCCAGGAGACCGGGACCTTGGACAATGAACAGTTCTTC	CASSQETGTLDNEQFF
NA	TRBJ2-1	14	NA	TRBV12-3/TRBV12-4	TGTGCCAGCAGTGATCCAAAGTCCTACGATGAGCAGTTCTTC	CASSDPKSYDEQFF
NA	TRBJ1-2	17	NA	TRBV12-3/TRBV12-4	TGTGCCAGCAGACAAATCTCCCCCCTAACAGGGCTCTATGGCTACACCTTC	CASRQISPLTGLYGYTF
TRBD2	TRBJ2-3	15	NA	TRBV20-1	TGCAGTGCTAGTGGAGGACTAGGGGGCACAGATACGCAGTATTTT	CSASGGLGGTDTQYF
NA	TRBJ1-4	16	NA	TRBV28	TGTGCCAGCAGCCAAAGAACGGGACGGATTTATGAAAAACTGTTTTTT	CASSQRTGRIYEKLFF
NA	TRBJ2-5	14	NA	TRBV29-1	TGCAGCGTGGTGGGACGGCTACGGCGAGAGACCCAGTACTTC	CSVVGRLRRETQYF
TRBD2	TRBJ2-1	16	NA	TRBV9	TGTGCCAGCAGCGGGAGGGCGACGGGGGGGTACAATGAGCAGTTCTTC	CASSGRATGGYNEQFF
NA	TRBJ1-4	15	NA	TRBV4-1	TGCGCCAGCAGCCAAGTAGACAGGTTTAATGAAAAACTGTTTTTT	CASSQVDRFNEKLFF
NA	TRBJ2-1	17	NA	TRBV9	TGTGCCAGCAGCGTAGTGGGATTTCTCAGCTCCTACAATGAGCAGTTCTTC	CASSVVGFLSSYNEQFF
TRBD1	TRBJ2-7	13	few	TRBV20-1	TGCAGTGCCGCTCGGACAGGACCCTACGAGCAGTACTTC	CSAARTGPYEQYF
NA	TRBJ2-7	17	few	TRBV5-1	TGCGCCAGCAGCTTGGCAGCATCCTTGGGTGGGGCCTACGAGCAGTACTTC	CASSLAASLGGAYEQYF
NA	TRBJ2-1	14	few	TRBV27	TGTGCCAGCAGTCTCCGGACAGATTGGCATGAGCAGTTCTTC	CASSLRTDWHEQFF
NA	TRBJ1-6	15	few	TRBV4-1	TGCGCCAGCAGCCTCCTGTCGGACGGTAATTCACCCCTCCACTTT	CASSLLSDGNSPLHF
NA	TRBJ2-1	16	NA	TRBV20-1	TGCAGTGCTGCCCTCACGGGACGGGAGATTGGCAATGAGCAGTTCTTC	CSAALTGREIGNEQFF